A single sample is the source of the 13 T cell receptor beta chains below, sequenced in a study of cytomegalovirus exposure and HLA in healthy donors. PCR used 60 Vbeta primers and 13 Jbeta primers. Produced via immunoSEQ multiplex PCR; TCRdb's table is partial and in-frame only. Of about 280,000 clones listed, about 87% are singletons. The sequencing input was PBMCs. Source of these receptors: a woman younger than 35 in good health and CMV-seronegative.

This chain connects TRBV14 to TRBJ1-4; D may be TRBD1 (6 bases). Trimming removed 4 bases at V and 12 bases at J, with 15 bases between. Germline V gives CDR1 SGHDN, CDR2 FVKESK. This CDR3 is 13 amino acids long. CDR3 bases: TGTGCCAGCAGCCCTAGGGGGGGGAATGAACTGTTTTTT. Its protein product is CASSPRGGNELFF.

On this clone: Other DNA sequences of this sample code for an identical CDR3. J is TRBJ1-1 and V is TRBV18, with D unclear. Germline CDR1 and CDR2: KGHSH and LQKENI. V dropped 1 base and J dropped 6 bases, with 6 bases sitting between them. CDR3 length: 12 residues. The CDR3 is CASSPLGAEAFF. In DNA form, the CDR3 reads TGTGCCAGCTCACCACTTGGAGCTGAAGCTTTCTTT.

The V gene is TRBV11-2, the J gene TRBJ2-3; TRBD1 aligns across 8 bases. V trimming: 4 bases; J trimming: 5 bases; junction bases outside the gene matches: 8. The V gene's germline CDR1 is SGHAT and CDR2 FQNNGV. This CDR3 comprises 15 residues. Here the CDR3 DNA reads TGTGCCAGCAGCTCATCGCAGGGGGCCGGAGATACGCAGTATTTT. Its translation is CASSSSQGAGDTQYF. The whole variable domain, filled in from reference TRBV11-2 and TRBJ2-3, reads EAGVAQSPRYKIIEKRQSVAFWCNPISGHATLYWYQQILGQGPKLLIQFQNNGVVDDSQLPKDRFSAERLKGVDSTLKIQPAKLEDSAVYLCASSSSQGAGDTQYFGPGTRLTVL.

The J gene is TRBJ2-7, the V gene TRBV5-4; TRBD1 might be the D (6 bases). This CDR3 region has 13 residues. CDR1 and CDR2 from the germline V gene are SGHNT and YYREEE (reference sequence). V was pared by 4 bases and J by 0 bases, with 8 bases between. The CDR3 spells CASSRGSSYEQYF. DNA for the CDR3: TGTGCCAGCAGCAGGGGGAGCTCCTACGAGCAGTACTTC.

This clone turned up a few times. The chain has TRBV4-1 and TRBJ1-1; possibly TRBD1 for D (5 bases). Trimming left V 0 bases short and J 0 bases short, with 8 bases between. Germline CDR1 is MGHRA and CDR2 is YSYEKL. CDR3 size: 15 residues. This CDR3 is CASSQDGAVNTEAFF. In DNA form, the CDR3 reads TGCGCCAGCAGCCAAGATGGGGCAGTGAACACTGAAGCTTTCTTT.

The chain employs TRBV4-2 and TRBJ2-7, with unresolved D. From germline, CDR1 is LGHNA and CDR2 YNFKEQ. This CDR3 comprises 14 residues. Trimming removed 4 bases from V and 5 bases from J, with 15 bases in between. The CDR3 is CASSPLRVGHEQYF. For the CDR3, the DNA is TGTGCCAGCAGCCCCCTCCGTGTGGGCCACGAGCAGTACTTC.

The rearrangement uses TRBV18 and TRBJ2-7; maybe TRBD1 (6 bases). CDR3 length: 15 amino acids. CDR1 is KGHSH, CDR2 LQKENI, per germline. The ends were cut back, 3 bases at V and 4 bases at J, with 16 bases in the middle. DNA for the CDR3: TGTGCCAGCTCACCGTCGACAGGATCGCGGTACGAGCAGTACTTC. It yields the protein CASSPSTGSRYEQYF.

This chain joins TRBV6-6 and TRBJ1-1; TRBD1 aligns across 7 bases. Germline trimming cut 5 bases from V and 0 bases from J; bases unmatched to any gene: 6. This CDR3 comprises 15 residues. Germline V gene lookup returns CDR1 MNHNY and CDR2 SVGAGI (reference sequence). The CDR3 sequence: CASSHGGGMNTEAFF. Here the CDR3 DNA reads TGTGCCAGCAGTCACGGAGGGGGCATGAACACTGAAGCTTTCTTT.

V usage is TRBV7-2 and J usage is TRBJ2-1; D is unresolved. The CDR3 extends over 15 amino acids. V was pared by 3 bases and J by 3 bases, with 12 bases between. Germline V gene sequence: CDR1 SGHTA, CDR2 FQGNSA. CDR3 in amino acids: CASSFVPGYYNEQFF. The CDR3 coding sequence is TGTGCCAGCAGCTTCGTCCCGGGTTACTACAATGAGCAGTTCTTC.

The chain combines TRBV15 with TRBJ2-3; tentative D call: TRBD2 (5 bases). V gave up 5 bases and J gave up 1 base, with 16 bases separating them. The germline gives CDR1 LNHNV, CDR2 YYDKDF (reference sequence). The length of the CDR3 is 16 residues. CDR3: CATSRLAGEGTDTQYF. CDR3 DNA sequence: TGTGCCACCAGCCGTCTCGCCGGGGAAGGCACAGATACGCAGTATTTT.

The chain has TRBV15 and TRBJ2-3; D may be TRBD2 (6 bases). Germline CDR1 is LNHNV and CDR2 is YYDKDF (reference sequence). With 0 bases removed from V and 5 bases from J, the gap between germline ends came to 15 bases. This CDR3 comprises 16 residues. CDR3 amino acids: CATSRDYGGKEDTQYF. The CDR3 coding sequence is TGTGCCACCAGCAGAGATTACGGAGGGAAGGAAGATACGCAGTATTTT.

The chain couples TRBV4-2 to TRBJ2-2; D call uncertain. Looked up from germline, CDR1 is LGHNA and CDR2 is YNFKEQ. Trimming took 1 base from V and 5 from J, leaving 5 bases between them. The CDR3 has 13 amino acids. CDR3 region: CASSQGVTGELFF. For the CDR3, the DNA is TGTGCCAGCAGCCAAGGAGTTACCGGGGAGCTGTTTTTT.

This chain joins TRBV5-4 and TRBJ2-1; 11 nucleotides match TRBD2. V dropped 3 bases and J dropped 4; count of bases not matched to a gene: 3. CDR3 length equals 15 residues. Germline values: CDR1 SGHNT, CDR2 YYREEE (reference sequence). DNA for the CDR3: TGTGCCAGCAGCTCCCCTAGCGGGGGGTACAATGAGCAGTTCTTC. Protein: CASSSPSGGYNEQFF.